These 26 T cell receptor beta chains came from one sample sequenced in a study of T cell responses to AZD1222 COVID-19 vaccine. TCRdb's copy holds only in-frame clones and misses some; the assay was immunoSEQ multiplex PCR. This table has 150,000 to 200,000 clones, just under 90% appearing once. The source was peripheral blood, collected on day 0 of AZD1222 vaccination. The receptors were gathered from an adult in good health.

This chain joins TRBV7-6 and TRBJ1-2; D might be TRBD1 (5 bases). Germline assignment: CDR1 SGHVS and CDR2 FNYEAQ. With 2 bases removed from V and 6 bases from J, the gap between germline ends came to 10 bases. CDR3 length: 13 amino acids. CDR3 sequence (DNA): TGTGCCAGCAGCTTACAGGGAAATGATGGCTACACCTTC. Translation: CASSLQGNDGYTF.

In DNA, the CDR3 is TGCGCCAGCAGCCAAGGGACAGAAGATACGCAGTATTTT. Encoded protein: CASSQGTEDTQYF. This chain joins TRBV4-1 and TRBJ2-3; D might be TRBD1 (6 bases). The CDR3 is made up of 13 amino acids. V was pared by 1 base and J by 5 bases, with 7 bases between. Germline loops: CDR1 MGHRA, CDR2 YSYEKL.

CDR3 bases: TGTGCCAGCAGCCAAGATCAGGAAGGCTACAATGAGCAGTTCTTC. Translation gives CASSQDQEGYNEQFF. V gene TRBV3-1 (or the pseudogene TRBV3-2) combines with J gene TRBJ2-1; D is unresolved. Looked up from germline, CDR1 is LGHDT and CDR2 is YNNKEL (reference sequence). V shed 0 bases and J shed 3 bases, with 9 bases lying between them. The CDR3 spans 15 residues.

This clone was recorded only once. The V gene is TRBV5-4, the J gene TRBJ2-7; 14 positions match TRBD2. V dropped 3 bases and J dropped 1; count of bases not matched to a gene: 0. The V gene's germline CDR1 is SGHNT and CDR2 YYREEE (reference sequence). CDR3 length equals 15 residues. The CDR3 coding sequence is TGTGCCAGCAGCTGGACTAGCGGGGGGTCCTACGAGCAGTACTTC. Translating gives CASSWTSGGSYEQYF.

The chain employs TRBV6-6 and TRBJ2-7; 10 bases match TRBD1. The CDR3 consists of 14 residues. The V segment lost 3 bases and the J segment 3 bases; nucleotides outside the gene matches: 2. Germline CDR1 is MNHNY and CDR2 is SVGAGI (reference sequence). CDR3 residues: CASSYGQGDYEQYF. Written as DNA, the CDR3 is TGTGCCAGCAGTTATGGACAGGGGGACTACGAGCAGTACTTC.

V usage is TRBV7-6 and J usage is TRBJ2-7, with 9 bases aligning to TRBD1. V dropped 5 bases and J dropped 6; count of bases not matched to a gene: 5. This CDR3 is built from 13 residues. Germline values: CDR1 SGHVS, CDR2 FNYEAQ. The CDR3 bases are TGTGCCAGCAGCCCCCTGGACAGGGGCGAGCAGTACTTC. Translation: CASSPLDRGEQYF.

This chain uses TRBV7-9 with TRBJ2-6, with D possibly being TRBD1 or TRBD2 (5 bases each). V was pared by 9 bases and J by 5 bases, with 17 bases between. The CDR3 has 15 residues. The V gene's germline CDR1 is SEHNR and CDR2 FQNEAQ (reference sequence). Written as DNA, the CDR3 is TGTGCCAGTAGATACGGGGCTTCCCGGGCCAACGTCCTGACTTTC. Translation: CASRYGASRANVLTF.

The chain uses TRBV24-1 and TRBJ2-1; 7 nucleotides agree with TRBD1. The CDR3 contains 16 residues. From germline, CDR1 is KGHDR and CDR2 SFDVKD. With V trimmed by 1 base and J by 5 bases, 7 bases remained unmatched. CDR3: CATSDLRRQGNNEQFF. CDR3 bases: TGTGCCACCAGTGATTTAAGGCGACAGGGAAACAATGAGCAGTTCTTC.

The V gene is TRBV13, the J gene TRBJ2-5; 10 positions agree with TRBD2. The CDR3 length is 15 residues. From germline, CDR1 is PRHDT and CDR2 FYEKMQ (reference sequence). The trim removed 6 bases at V and 5 bases at J, leaving 9 bases unmatched. The CDR3 reads CASRQRGLASETQYF. The CDR3, as DNA: TGTGCCAGCAGACAAAGGGGACTAGCGTCGGAGACCCAGTACTTC.

The V call is TRBV4-1, the J call TRBJ1-5; unclear D gene. Trimming left V 5 bases short and J 0 bases short, with 17 bases between. The CDR3 is 17 residues long. CDR1 and CDR2 (germline): MGHRA, YSYEKL. For the CDR3, the DNA is TGCGCCAGCAGCTCGACACCAGACTTTTATAGCAATCAGCCCCAGCATTTT. It translates to CASSSTPDFYSNQPQHF.

This chain joins TRBV2 and TRBJ2-3; 10 nucleotides match TRBD1. The CDR3 sequence is 14 residues long. Germline CDR1 reads SNHLY; CDR2 reads FYNNEI. Trimming took 5 bases from V and 6 from J; bases not matched to a gene: 5. The CDR3 is CASSWDRGEDTQYF. For the CDR3, the DNA is TGTGCCAGCAGTTGGGACAGGGGAGAGGATACGCAGTATTTT.

The chain couples TRBV29-1 to TRBJ1-1, with 8 positions matching TRBD1. The V gene end was trimmed by 5 bases and the J gene end by 5 bases; junction bases not matched to a gene: 4. CDR1 and CDR2 (germline): SQVTM, ANQGSEA. The CDR3 sequence is 12 residues long. Here the CDR3 DNA reads TGCAGCGTTACCAGGGGGCAGACTGAAGCTTTCTTT. This sequence encodes CSVTRGQTEAFF.

The chain joins TRBV9 to TRBJ2-1; D is unclear. CDR3 size: 16 residues. V lost 3 bases, J lost 0 bases, and 13 bases lay in between. Germline CDR1 reads SGDLS; CDR2 reads YYNGEE. The CDR3 loop is CASSAQPVISYNEQFF. CDR3 nucleotide sequence: TGTGCCAGCAGCGCCCAGCCAGTTATCTCCTACAATGAGCAGTTCTTC.

This chain links TRBV4-3 with TRBJ1-3, with D uncertain. This CDR3 is built from 15 residues. Germline CDR1 and CDR2: LGHNA and YSLEER. The V end lost 2 bases, the J end lost 3 bases, and 11 bases lay between the germline ends. The DNA for the CDR3 is TGCGCCAGCAGCCAAACGGGGTCGGGTGGAAACACCATATATTTT. Protein product: CASSQTGSGGNTIYF.

CDR3 nucleotides: TGTGCCAGCGCTTCCCCAGGGGCAAATACGCAGTATTTT. Protein: CASASPGANTQYF. The rearrangement links TRBV27 to TRBJ2-3, with D possibly matching TRBD1 (6 bases). Germline V lookup: CDR1 MNHEY, CDR2 SMNVEV (reference sequence). The V and J ends lost 8 bases and 7 bases respectively, with 16 bases between them. This CDR3 comprises 13 residues.

The gene calls are TRBV27 and TRBJ1-2; 11 bases match TRBD1. V trimming: 5 bases; J trimming: 8 bases; junction bases outside the gene matches: 13. The CDR3 consists of 16 residues. Germline loops: CDR1 MNHEY, CDR2 SMNVEV (reference sequence). The CDR3 sequence is CASSPHRDRGGRGYTF. CDR3 nucleotide sequence: TGTGCCAGCAGTCCCCACCGGGACAGGGGGGGGAGGGGCTACACCTTC.

The chain has TRBV19 and TRBJ1-5; D gene ambiguous. Germline V CDR1 and CDR2: LNHDA, SQIVND (reference sequence). Trimming left V 3 bases short and J 4 bases short, with 13 bases between. The CDR3 totals 15 residues. The CDR3 DNA follows: TGTGCCAGTAGTATTGCCCGGGCGGCAAATCAGCCCCAGCATTTT. It yields the protein CASSIARAANQPQHF.

This clone was found a few times. This chain links TRBV29-1 with TRBJ2-1; 8 positions match TRBD2. The CDR3 spans 14 residues. The ends lost 4 bases at V and 8 bases at J; junction bases unmatched: 10. Looked up from germline, CDR1 is SQVTM and CDR2 is ANQGSEA. CDR3 bases: TGCAGCGTTGGGGCGGGGGGCTCTAGAGATGAGCAGTTCTTC. It is translated as CSVGAGGSRDEQFF.

In DNA form, the CDR3 reads TGTGCCAGCAGGGACAGCCTATACTATGGCTACACCTTC. This translates into CASRDSLYYGYTF. The chain employs TRBV2 and TRBJ1-2; D perhaps matches TRBD1 (6 bases). Germline V gene sequence: CDR1 SNHLY, CDR2 FYNNEI. CDR3 size: 13 residues. The V end was cut by 6 bases, the J end by 3 bases, with 11 bases between.

The J gene is TRBJ2-3, the V gene TRBV6-5; possibly TRBD1 for D (6 bases). Germline V gene sequence: CDR1 MNHEY, CDR2 SVGAGI. V lost 9 bases to trimming and J lost 2 bases, with 15 bases between them. The CDR3 sequence is 14 residues long. This CDR3 is CASKQGPYTDTQYF. The CDR3 nucleotides are TGTGCCAGTAAACAGGGCCCTTACACAGATACGCAGTATTTT.

The genes are TRBV30 and TRBJ2-2, with D possibly TRBD2 on 7 matching bases. This CDR3 has 16 amino acids. Trimming took off 0 bases at V and 4 bases at J, with 15 bases between the two ends. Germline lookup yields CDR1 GTSNPN and CDR2 SVGIG (reference sequence). Here the CDR3 DNA reads TGTGCCTGGAGTGTACGGGGAGGGGGTCTCACCGGGGAGCTGTTTTTT. Amino acid sequence: CAWSVRGGGLTGELFF. Supplemented by reference TRBV30 and TRBJ2-2, the full variable domain reads SQTIHQWPATLVQPVGSPLSLECTVEGTSNPNLYWYRQAAGRGLQLLFYSVGIGQISSEVPQNLSASRPQDRQFILSSKKLLLSDSGFYLCAWSVRGGGLTGELFFGEGSRLTVL.

This clone was found a few times. The chain carries TRBV5-6 and TRBJ2-3; 10 bases align to TRBD1. CDR3 length: 18 amino acids. The germline CDR1 and CDR2 sequences are SGHDT and YYEEEE. With V trimmed by 3 bases and J by 1 base, 11 bases remained unmatched. CDR3 loop: CASSSSGQGLRGTDTQYF. In DNA form, the CDR3 reads TGTGCCAGCAGCTCGTCGGGACAGGGGCTAAGGGGCACAGATACGCAGTATTTT.

The rearrangement links TRBV6-6 to TRBJ1-5; maybe TRBD1 (6 bases). The CDR3 is 13 amino acids. Germline CDR1 reads MNHNY; CDR2 reads SVGAGI (reference sequence). The ends were cut back, 11 bases at V and 5 bases at J, with 16 bases in the middle. DNA of the CDR3: TGTGCCGGGGGGCGGGGGTTAGATCAGCCCCAGCATTTT. It codes for CAGGRGLDQPQHF.

The count of this clone is one. This rearrangement joins TRBV30 to TRBJ1-2; 8 nucleotides align to TRBD1. V lost 4 bases to trimming and J lost 5 bases; unmatched junction nucleotides: 6. Germline-derived CDR1 and CDR2 are GTSNPN and SVGIG (reference sequence). This CDR3 has 13 residues. DNA for the CDR3: TGTGCCTGGATGGTGGGACAGGAGTATGGCTACACCTTC. Its translation: CAWMVGQEYGYTF.

This sequence joins TRBV18 and TRBJ1-1; 10 bases map to TRBD1. The ends lost 4 bases at V and 6 bases at J; junction bases unmatched: 5. The CDR3 spans 14 residues. CDR1 is KGHSH, CDR2 LQKENI, per germline. The CDR3 coding sequence is TGTGCCAGCTCACGCGACAGGGGGCTCTCTGAAGCTTTCTTT. Translated, it gives CASSRDRGLSEAFF.

V and J are TRBV4-2 and TRBJ1-4; weak D call: TRBD1 (6 bases). The CDR3 extends over 19 amino acids. Germline V lookup: CDR1 LGHNA, CDR2 YNFKEQ. Trimming took 0 bases from V and 7 from J, leaving 24 bases between them. CDR3 sequence: CASSQERQRGRPWGEKLFF. As DNA, the CDR3 is TGTGCCAGCAGCCAAGAAAGGCAAAGGGGGAGGCCGTGGGGTGAAAAACTGTTTTTT.